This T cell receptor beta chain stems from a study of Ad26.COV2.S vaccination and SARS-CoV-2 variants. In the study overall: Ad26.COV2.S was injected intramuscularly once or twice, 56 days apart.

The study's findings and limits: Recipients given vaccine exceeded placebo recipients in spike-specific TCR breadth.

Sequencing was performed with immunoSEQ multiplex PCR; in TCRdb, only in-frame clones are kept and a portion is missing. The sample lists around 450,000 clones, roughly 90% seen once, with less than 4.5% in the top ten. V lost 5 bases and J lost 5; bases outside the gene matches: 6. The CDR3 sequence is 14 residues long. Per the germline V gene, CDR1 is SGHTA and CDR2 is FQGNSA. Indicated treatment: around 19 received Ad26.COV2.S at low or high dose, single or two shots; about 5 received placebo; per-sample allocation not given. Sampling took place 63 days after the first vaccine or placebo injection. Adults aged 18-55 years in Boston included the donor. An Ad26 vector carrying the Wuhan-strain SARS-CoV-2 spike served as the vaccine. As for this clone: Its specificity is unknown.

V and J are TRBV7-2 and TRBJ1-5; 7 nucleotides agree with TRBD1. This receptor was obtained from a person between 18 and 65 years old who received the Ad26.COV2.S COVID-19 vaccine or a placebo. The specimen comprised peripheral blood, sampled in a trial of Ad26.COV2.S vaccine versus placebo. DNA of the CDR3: TGTGCCAGCAGCCTTAGACAGGGAGATCAGCCCCAGCATTTT. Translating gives CASSLRQGDQPQHF.